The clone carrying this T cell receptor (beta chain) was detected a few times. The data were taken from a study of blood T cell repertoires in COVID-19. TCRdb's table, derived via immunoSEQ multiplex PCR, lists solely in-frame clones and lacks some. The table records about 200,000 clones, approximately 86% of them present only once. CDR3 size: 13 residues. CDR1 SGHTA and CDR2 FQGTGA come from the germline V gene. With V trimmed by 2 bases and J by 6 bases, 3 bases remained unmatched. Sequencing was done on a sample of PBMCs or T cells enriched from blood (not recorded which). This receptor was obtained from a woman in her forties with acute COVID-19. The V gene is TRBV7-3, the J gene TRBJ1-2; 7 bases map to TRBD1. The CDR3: CASSLDRADGYTF. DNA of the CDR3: TGTGCCAGCAGCTTAGACAGGGCGGATGGCTACACCTTC.